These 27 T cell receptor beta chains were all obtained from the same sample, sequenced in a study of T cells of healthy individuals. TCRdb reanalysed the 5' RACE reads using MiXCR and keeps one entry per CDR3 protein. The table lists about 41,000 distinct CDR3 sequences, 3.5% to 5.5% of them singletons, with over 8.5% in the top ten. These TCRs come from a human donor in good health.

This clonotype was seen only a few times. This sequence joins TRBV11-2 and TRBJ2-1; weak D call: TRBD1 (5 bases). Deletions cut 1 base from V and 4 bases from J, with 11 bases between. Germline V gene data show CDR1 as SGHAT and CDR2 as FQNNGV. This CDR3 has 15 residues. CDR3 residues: CASSLALDSYNEQFF. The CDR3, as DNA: TGTGCCAGCAGCTTAGCCCTCGACAGTTACAATGAGCAGTTCTTC.

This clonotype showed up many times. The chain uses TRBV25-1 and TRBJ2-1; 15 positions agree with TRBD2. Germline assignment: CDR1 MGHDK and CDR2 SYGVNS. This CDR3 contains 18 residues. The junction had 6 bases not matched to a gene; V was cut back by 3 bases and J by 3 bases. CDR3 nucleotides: TGTGCCAGCAGTGACTGGACTAGCGGGAGGGTCGGCTACAATGAGCAGTTCTTC. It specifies CASSDWTSGRVGYNEQFF.

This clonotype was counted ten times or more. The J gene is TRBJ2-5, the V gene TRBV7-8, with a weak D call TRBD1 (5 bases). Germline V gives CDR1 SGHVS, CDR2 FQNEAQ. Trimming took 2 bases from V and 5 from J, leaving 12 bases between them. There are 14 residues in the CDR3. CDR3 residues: CASSLSQGRETQYF. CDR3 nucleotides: TGTGCCAGCAGCTTAAGTCAGGGCCGGGAGACCCAGTACTTC.

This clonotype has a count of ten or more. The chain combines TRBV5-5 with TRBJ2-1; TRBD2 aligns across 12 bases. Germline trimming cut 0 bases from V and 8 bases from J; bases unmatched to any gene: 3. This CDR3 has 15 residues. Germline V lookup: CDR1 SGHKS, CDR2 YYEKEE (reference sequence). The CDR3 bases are TGTGCCAGCAGCTTGGGGACTAGCGGGACCGATGAGCAGTTCTTC. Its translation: CASSLGTSGTDEQFF. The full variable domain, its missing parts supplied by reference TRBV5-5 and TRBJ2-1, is DAGVTQSPTHLIKTRGQQVTLRCSPISGHKSVSWYQQVLGQGPQFIFQYYEKEERGRGNFPDRFSARQFPNYSSELNVNALLLGDSALYLCASSLGTSGTDEQFFGPGTRLTVL.

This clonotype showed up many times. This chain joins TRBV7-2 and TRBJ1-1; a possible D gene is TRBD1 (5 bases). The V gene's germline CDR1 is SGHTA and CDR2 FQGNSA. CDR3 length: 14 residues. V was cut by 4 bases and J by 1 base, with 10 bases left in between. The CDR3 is CASSSQGWNTEAFF. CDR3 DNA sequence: TGTGCCAGCAGCTCCCAGGGATGGAACACTGAAGCTTTCTTT.

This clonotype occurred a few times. The CDR3 here is CASSNQGSNYGYTF. CDR3 DNA sequence: TGTGCCAGTAGTAACCAGGGAAGTAACTATGGCTACACCTTC. V and J are TRBV19 and TRBJ1-2, with TRBD1 as a possible D gene (5 bases). The germline V gene encodes CDR1 LNHDA and CDR2 SQIVND (reference sequence). V lost 4 bases and J lost 1, with 10 bases in between. The CDR3 consists of 14 residues.

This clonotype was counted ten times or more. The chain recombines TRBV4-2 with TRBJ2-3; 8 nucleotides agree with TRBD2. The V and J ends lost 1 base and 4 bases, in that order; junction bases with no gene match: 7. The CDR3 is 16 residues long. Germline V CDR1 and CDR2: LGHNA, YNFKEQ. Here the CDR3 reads CASSQAGGMGADTQYF. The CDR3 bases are TGTGCCAGCAGCCAAGCGGGGGGGATGGGCGCAGATACGCAGTATTTT.

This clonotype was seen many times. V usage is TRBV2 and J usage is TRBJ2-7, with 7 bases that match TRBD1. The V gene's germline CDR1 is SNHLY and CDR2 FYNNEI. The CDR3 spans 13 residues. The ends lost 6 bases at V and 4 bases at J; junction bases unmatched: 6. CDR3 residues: CASSRQGGYEQYF. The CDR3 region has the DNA TGTGCCAGCAGCCGACAGGGTGGATACGAGCAGTACTTC.

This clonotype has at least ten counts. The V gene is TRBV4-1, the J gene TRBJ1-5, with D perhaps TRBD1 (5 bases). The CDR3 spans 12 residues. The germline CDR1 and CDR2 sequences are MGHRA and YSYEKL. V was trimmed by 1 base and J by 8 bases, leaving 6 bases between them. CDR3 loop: CASSQVGEPQHF. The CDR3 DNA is TGCGCCAGCAGCCAAGTAGGGGAGCCCCAGCATTTT.

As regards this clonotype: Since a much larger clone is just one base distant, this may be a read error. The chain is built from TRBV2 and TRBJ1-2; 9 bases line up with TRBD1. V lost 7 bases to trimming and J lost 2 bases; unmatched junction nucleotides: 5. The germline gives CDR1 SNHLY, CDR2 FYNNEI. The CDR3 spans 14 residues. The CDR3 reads CASNRDRVNYGYTF. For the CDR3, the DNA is TGTGCCAGCAACAGGGACAGGGTGAACTATGGCTACACCTTC.

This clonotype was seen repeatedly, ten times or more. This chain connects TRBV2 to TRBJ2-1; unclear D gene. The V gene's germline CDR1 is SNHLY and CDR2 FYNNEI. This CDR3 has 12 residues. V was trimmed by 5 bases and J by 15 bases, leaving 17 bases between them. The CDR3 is CASSFTAGIAFF. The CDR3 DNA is TGTGCCAGCAGTTTTACGGCTGGAATAGCGTTCTTC.

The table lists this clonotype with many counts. DNA of the CDR3: TGTGCCAGCAGCCAACATACCCTACAGGGAGCTAACTATGGCTACACCTTC. Translated, it gives CASSQHTLQGANYGYTF. The chain employs TRBV7-2 and TRBJ1-2, with D maybe TRBD1 (6 bases). Germline loops: CDR1 SGHTA, CDR2 FQGNSA. Deletions cut 5 bases from V and 0 bases from J, with 19 bases between. This CDR3 spans 17 amino acids.

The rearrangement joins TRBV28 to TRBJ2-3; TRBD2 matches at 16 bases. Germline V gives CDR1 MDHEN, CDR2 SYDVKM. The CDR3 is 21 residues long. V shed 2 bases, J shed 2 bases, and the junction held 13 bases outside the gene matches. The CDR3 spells CASSLVVGVGTSGGATDTQYF. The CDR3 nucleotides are TGTGCCAGCAGTTTAGTGGTTGGAGTTGGGACTAGCGGGGGGGCCACAGATACGCAGTATTTT.

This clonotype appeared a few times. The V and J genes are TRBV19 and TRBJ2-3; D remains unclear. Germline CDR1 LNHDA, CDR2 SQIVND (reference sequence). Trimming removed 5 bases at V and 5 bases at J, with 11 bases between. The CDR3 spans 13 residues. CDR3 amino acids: CASSSLGVDTQYF. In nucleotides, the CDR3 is TGTGCCAGTAGTTCGCTAGGAGTAGATACGCAGTATTTT. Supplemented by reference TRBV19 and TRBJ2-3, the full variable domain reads DGGITQSPKYLFRKEGQNVTLSCEQNLNHDAMYWYRQDPGQGLRLIYYSQIVNDFQKGDIAEGYSVSREKKESFPLTVTSAQKNPTAFYLCASSSLGVDTQYFGPGTRLTVL.

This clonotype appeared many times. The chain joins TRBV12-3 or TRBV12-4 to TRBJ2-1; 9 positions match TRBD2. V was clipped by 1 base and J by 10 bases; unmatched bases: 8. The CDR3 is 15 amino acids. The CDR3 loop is CASSLGLAGYEEQFF. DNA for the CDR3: TGTGCCAGCAGTTTAGGGCTAGCGGGGTACGAGGAGCAGTTCTTC.

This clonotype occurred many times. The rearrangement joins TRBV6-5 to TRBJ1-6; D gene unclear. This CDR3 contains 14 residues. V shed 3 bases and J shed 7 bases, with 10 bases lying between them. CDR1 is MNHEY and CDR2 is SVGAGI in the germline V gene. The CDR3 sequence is CASSYHGVNSPLHF. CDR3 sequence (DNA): TGTGCCAGCAGTTATCACGGAGTCAATTCACCCCTCCACTTT.

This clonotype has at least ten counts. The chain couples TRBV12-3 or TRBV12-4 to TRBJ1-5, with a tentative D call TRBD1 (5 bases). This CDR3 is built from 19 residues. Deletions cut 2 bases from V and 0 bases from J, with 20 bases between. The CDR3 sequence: CASSLTRLRDSNSNQPQHF. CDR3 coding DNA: TGTGCCAGCAGTTTAACCCGATTAAGGGACTCCAATAGCAATCAGCCCCAGCATTTT.

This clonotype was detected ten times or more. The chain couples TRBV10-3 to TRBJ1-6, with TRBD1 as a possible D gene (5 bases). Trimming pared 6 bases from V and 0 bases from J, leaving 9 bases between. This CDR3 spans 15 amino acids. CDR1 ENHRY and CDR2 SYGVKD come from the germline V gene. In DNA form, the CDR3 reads TGTGCCATCAGGGGGACCAGCTCCTATAATTCACCCCTCCACTTT. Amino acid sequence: CAIRGTSSYNSPLHF.

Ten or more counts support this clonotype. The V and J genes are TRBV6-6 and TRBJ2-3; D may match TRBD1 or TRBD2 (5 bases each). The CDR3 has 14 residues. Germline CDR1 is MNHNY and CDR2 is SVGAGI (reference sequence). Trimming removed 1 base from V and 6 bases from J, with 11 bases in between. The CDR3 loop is CASSYWTEGDTQYF. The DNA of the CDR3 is TGTGCCAGCAGTTACTGGACTGAGGGGGATACGCAGTATTTT.

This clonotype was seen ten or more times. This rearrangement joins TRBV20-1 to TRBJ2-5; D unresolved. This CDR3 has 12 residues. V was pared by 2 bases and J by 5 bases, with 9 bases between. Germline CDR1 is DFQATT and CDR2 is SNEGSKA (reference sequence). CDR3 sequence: CSARNSRETQYF. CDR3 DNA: TGCAGTGCTAGAAACTCCCGTGAGACCCAGTACTTC.

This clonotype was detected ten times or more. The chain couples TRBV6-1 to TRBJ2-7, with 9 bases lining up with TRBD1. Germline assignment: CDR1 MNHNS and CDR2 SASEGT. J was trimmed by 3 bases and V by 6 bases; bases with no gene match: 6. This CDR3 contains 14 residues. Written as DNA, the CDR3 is TGTGCCAGCAGGCTCCCGGGACAGGGCTACGAGCAGTACTTC. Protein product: CASRLPGQGYEQYF.

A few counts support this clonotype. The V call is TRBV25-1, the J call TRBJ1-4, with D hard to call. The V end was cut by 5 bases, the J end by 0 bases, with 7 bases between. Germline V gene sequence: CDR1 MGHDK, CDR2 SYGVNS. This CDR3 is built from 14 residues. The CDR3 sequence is CASSTSATNEKLFF. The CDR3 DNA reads TGTGCCAGCAGTACCTCCGCAACTAATGAAAAACTGTTTTTT.

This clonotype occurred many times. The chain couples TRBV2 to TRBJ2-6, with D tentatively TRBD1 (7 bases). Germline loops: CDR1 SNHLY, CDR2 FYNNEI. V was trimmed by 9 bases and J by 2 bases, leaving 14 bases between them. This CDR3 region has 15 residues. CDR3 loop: CARGGDRAGANVLTF. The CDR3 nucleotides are TGTGCCAGGGGAGGCGACAGGGCTGGGGCCAACGTCCTGACTTTC. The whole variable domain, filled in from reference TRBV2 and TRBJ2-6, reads EPEVTQTPSHQVTQMGQEVILRCVPISNHLYFYWYRQILGQKVEFLVSFYNNEISEKSEIFDDQFSVERPDGSNFTLKIRSTKLEDSAMYFCARGGDRAGANVLTFGAGSRLTVL.

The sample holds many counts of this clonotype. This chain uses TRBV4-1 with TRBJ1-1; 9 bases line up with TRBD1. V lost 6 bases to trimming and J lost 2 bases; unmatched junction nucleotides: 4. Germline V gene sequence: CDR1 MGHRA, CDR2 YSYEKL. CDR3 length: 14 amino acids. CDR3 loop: CASRRDRENTEAFF. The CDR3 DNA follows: TGCGCCAGCAGAAGGGACAGGGAAAACACTGAAGCTTTCTTT.

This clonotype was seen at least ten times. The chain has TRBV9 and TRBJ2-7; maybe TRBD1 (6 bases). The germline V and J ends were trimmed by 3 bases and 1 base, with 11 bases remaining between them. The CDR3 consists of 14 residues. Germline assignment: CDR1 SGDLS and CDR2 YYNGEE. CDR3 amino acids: CASSGRDTSYEQYF. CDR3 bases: TGTGCCAGCAGCGGCCGGGACACTTCCTACGAGCAGTACTTC.

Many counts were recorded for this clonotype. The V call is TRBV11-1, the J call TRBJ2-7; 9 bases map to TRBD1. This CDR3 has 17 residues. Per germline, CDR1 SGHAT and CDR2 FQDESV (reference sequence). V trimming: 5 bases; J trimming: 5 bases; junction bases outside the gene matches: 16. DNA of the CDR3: TGTGCCAGCAGCAGCCGCAAAAGGGCCGGGACAGGGAACGAGCAGTACTTC. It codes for CASSSRKRAGTGNEQYF.

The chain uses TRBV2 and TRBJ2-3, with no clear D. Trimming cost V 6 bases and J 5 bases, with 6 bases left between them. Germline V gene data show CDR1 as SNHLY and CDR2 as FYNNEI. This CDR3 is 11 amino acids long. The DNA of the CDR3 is TGTGCCAGCAGATCGGGAGATACGCAGTATTTT. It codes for CASRSGDTQYF.